The clone carrying this T cell receptor beta chain was seen at least ten times. This sample is drawn from a study of early T cells in non-severe SARS-CoV-2 infection. The V and J ends lost 0 bases and 6 bases, in that order; junction bases with no gene match: 12. CDR1 is MNHNY, CDR2 SVGAGI, per germline (reference sequence). The CDR3 has 18 residues. Individual cDNA molecules each received unique molecular identifiers attached to them. TCRdb redid the calling of the 5' RACE reads with MiXCR, one entry per CDR3 protein. The repertoire includes around 47,000 distinct CDR3 sequences, 11% of them detected once, and around a fifth sits in the top ten.

This receptor was obtained from an adult who was a healthcare worker with PCR-confirmed SARS-CoV-2 infection or an uninfected control (not recorded which). The chain joins TRBV6-6 to TRBJ2-3; 10 nucleotides align to TRBD2. The source material was whole blood. The CDR3 nucleotides are TGTGCCAGCAGTTACTCCTCGCCTCTAGCGGGAGTTTACGATACGCAGTATTTT. Amino acids: CASSYSSPLAGVYDTQYF.